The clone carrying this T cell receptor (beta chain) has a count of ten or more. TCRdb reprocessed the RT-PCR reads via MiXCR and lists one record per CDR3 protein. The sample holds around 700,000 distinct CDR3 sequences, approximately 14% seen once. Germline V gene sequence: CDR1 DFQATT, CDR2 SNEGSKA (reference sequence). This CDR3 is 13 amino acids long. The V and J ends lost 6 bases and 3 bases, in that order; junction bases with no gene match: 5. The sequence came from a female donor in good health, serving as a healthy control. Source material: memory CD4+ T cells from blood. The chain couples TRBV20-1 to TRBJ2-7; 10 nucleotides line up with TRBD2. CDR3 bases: TGCAGTGCGAGGGGGACTAGCGTCTACGAGCAGTACTTC. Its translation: CSARGTSVYEQYF.